The rows below give T cell receptor beta chains drawn from one sample of a study of CD8+ T cells in alopecia areata. TCRdb's copy holds only in-frame clones and misses some; the assay was immunoSEQ multiplex PCR. The sample holds approximately 13,000 clones, under 60% seen once. Sequenced material: skin, taken at week 0. The receptors originated from a human donor with alopecia areata. Each CDR3 is given with its conserved first and last residue. The order of the fields is J gene, V gene, CDR3 protein.

TRBJ1-2 | TRBV18 | CASSPPQQGLNYGYTF
TRBJ2-1 | TRBV11-2 | CASSLGLYNEQFF
TRBJ1-1 | TRBV10-3 | CAISESRDRGPYNTEAFF
TRBJ1-5 | TRBV10-3 | CAISGTGGNQPQHF
TRBJ1-2 | TRBV7-2 | CASSLGQGTKRWGYTF
TRBJ1-2 | TRBV4-1 | CASSPGGSNYGYTF
TRBJ2-7 | TRBV5-1 | CASSKDRDHEQYF
TRBJ2-2 | TRBV5-1 | CASTGRGNTGELFF
TRBJ1-2 | TRBV7-2 | CASSSSGPPNYGYTF
TRBJ1-4 | TRBV7-2 | CASSFLSEKLFF
TRBJ1-6 | TRBV2 | CASSERLAYNSPLHF
TRBJ2-5 | TRBV6-1 | CASSELRGRETQYF
TRBJ2-2 | TRBV5-1 | CASSLVGGDTGELFF
TRBJ1-5 | TRBV19 | CASSPLSGKSNQPQHF
TRBJ1-2 | TRBV9 | CASSAGGGYGYTF
TRBJ2-6 | TRBV2 | CASRTGSGANVLTF
TRBJ2-7 | TRBV25-1 | CASSDGNRGIYEQYF
TRBJ1-1 | TRBV9 | CASSVAPGTSYWNTEAFF
TRBJ2-3 | TRBV7-6 | CASSSIQGSDTQYF
TRBJ1-5 | TRBV30 | CAWSGQNNQPQHF
TRBJ2-3 | TRBV19 | CASSIQGLPTDTQYF
TRBJ2-3 | TRBV15 | CATSRDETQSTDTQYF
TRBJ1-5 | TRBV29-1 | CSVRGAVNQPQHF
TRBJ2-7 | TRBV5-8 | CASSLLSGDRIVSGYEQYF
TRBJ2-7 | TRBV29-1 | CSVANSYEQYF
TRBJ1-2 | TRBV11-2 | CASSLVWRQAVYGYTF
TRBJ2-7 | TRBV13 | CASSQGTAYEQYF
TRBJ2-7 | TRBV7-8 | CASSLGGTATYEQYF
TRBJ2-4 | TRBV5-1 | CASSPRTGGRVIQYF
TRBJ1-1 | TRBV29-1 | CSVFEPSDRVAFF
TRBJ2-7 | TRBV7-2 | CASSLVGGLDEQYF
TRBJ2-2 | TRBV7-2 | CASSAPTLAGVSGELFF
TRBJ2-4 | TRBV20-1 | CSAGGENIQYF
TRBJ2-1 | TRBV11-2 | CASSLWTSVEQFF
TRBJ2-2 | TRBV15 | CATSIETGELFF